Listed here are 24 T cell receptor beta chains from one sample, sequenced in a study of T cell responses to AZD1222 COVID-19 vaccine. Repertoires were generated with immunoSEQ multiplex PCR, while TCRdb's copy carries only in-frame clones and drops some. This sample has some 120,000 clones, with about 85% found just once. Sample: peripheral blood, taken on day 0 of AZD1222 vaccination. The receptor set was obtained from an adult in good health.

The chain carries TRBV7-8 and TRBJ2-5; 8 nucleotides match TRBD1. The junction had 7 bases not matched to a gene; V was cut back by 5 bases and J by 5 bases. CDR1 is SGHVS, CDR2 FQNEAQ, per germline. The CDR3 is made up of 14 amino acids. The CDR3 coding sequence is TGTGCCAGCAGCCACCGGGACAGGAGGGAGACCCAGTACTTC. Protein: CASSHRDRRETQYF. The full variable domain, with the rest looked up from reference TRBV7-8 and TRBJ2-5, is GAGVSQSPRYKVAKRGQDVALRCDPISGHVSLFWYQQALGQGPEFLTYFQNEAQLDKSGLPSDRFFAERPEGSVSTLKIQRTQQEDSAVYLCASSHRDRRETQYFGPGTRLLVL.

The rearrangement links TRBV28 to TRBJ1-1, with D unresolved. The CDR3 totals 14 residues. Germline V gene data show CDR1 as MDHEN and CDR2 as SYDVKM. The V and J ends lost 3 bases and 1 base respectively, with 9 bases between them. The CDR3 sequence is CASSLQVRNTEAFF. CDR3 DNA sequence: TGTGCCAGCAGTTTGCAGGTCAGGAACACTGAAGCTTTCTTT.

This clone was seen just once. V usage is TRBV24-1 and J usage is TRBJ1-1, with D unclear. The CDR3 covers 13 residues. V dropped 3 bases and J dropped 1 base, with 5 bases sitting between them. Germline CDR1 is KGHDR and CDR2 is SFDVKD. The CDR3 loop reads CATSDPRNTEAFF. The CDR3 DNA follows: TGTGCCACCAGTGATCCCCGGAACACTGAAGCTTTCTTT.

V is TRBV29-1 and J is TRBJ2-7, with a weak D call TRBD2 (6 bases). Germline lookup yields CDR1 SQVTM and CDR2 ANQGSEA. Trimming pared 0 bases from V and 3 bases from J, leaving 15 bases between. The CDR3 spans 15 residues. The DNA for the CDR3 is TGCAGCGTTGAAGATCCTAGGAGGGGAGACTACGAGCAGTACTTC. This codes for CSVEDPRRGDYEQYF.

The chain has TRBV5-1 and TRBJ2-5; D is unresolved. Deletions cut 4 bases from V and 2 bases from J, with 3 bases between. The CDR3 runs 11 residues. Germline V gene data show CDR1 as SGHRS and CDR2 as YFSETQ. The CDR3, as DNA: TGCGCCAGCAGCCAACAAGAGACCCAGTACTTC. This gives the protein CASSQQETQYF.

CDR3 nucleotides: TGTGCCAGCAGTGGGCAGGGGGCGCCCTACGAGCAGTACTTC. Translation: CASSGQGAPYEQYF. The chain has TRBV2 and TRBJ2-7, with 8 bases fitting TRBD1. The junction had 4 bases not matched to a gene; V was cut back by 4 bases and J by 2 bases. This CDR3 has 14 residues. Germline V lookup: CDR1 SNHLY, CDR2 FYNNEI.

The CDR3 region has the DNA TGTGCCAGCAGCTTAATCCAGGGACCAACTAATGAAAAACTGTTTTTT. Amino acid sequence: CASSLIQGPTNEKLFF. The J gene is TRBJ1-4, the V gene TRBV7-2; the D gene is possibly TRBD1 (5 bases). The V end lost 2 bases, the J end lost 0 bases, and 10 bases lay between the germline ends. CDR3 length: 16 residues. Germline assignment: CDR1 SGHTA and CDR2 FQGNSA.

V gene TRBV28 combines with J gene TRBJ1-4, with TRBD1 matching 9 bases. Per the germline V gene, CDR1 is MDHEN and CDR2 is SYDVKM. This CDR3 contains 15 residues. Trimming removed 7 bases from V and 10 bases from J; junction bases left unmatched: 13. CDR3 loop: CASTSTGTGFRKLFF. The DNA for the CDR3 is TGTGCCAGCACCTCAACCGGGACAGGGTTTCGAAAACTGTTTTTT.

This sequence joins TRBV5-1 and TRBJ2-3; D remains unclear. The V and J ends lost 3 bases and 5 bases respectively, with 10 bases between them. Germline V gene sequence: CDR1 SGHRS, CDR2 YFSETQ. This CDR3 region has 13 residues. The CDR3 spells CASSSVYLDTQYF. CDR3 bases: TGCGCCAGCAGCTCCGTCTACTTAGATACGCAGTATTTT.

The chain carries TRBV5-8 and TRBJ2-7; possible D gene TRBD2, 5 bases. The length of the CDR3 is 14 residues. CDR1 and CDR2 from the germline V gene are SGHTS and YDEGEE. Between the trimmed V and J ends, which lost 0 bases and 0 bases, there was a span of 7 bases. CDR3 nucleotides: TGTGCCAGCAGCTTGGACCGGGGCTCCTACGAGCAGTACTTC. Its protein product is CASSLDRGSYEQYF.

This clone was seen only a few times. V is TRBV5-6 and J is TRBJ1-3, with D tentatively TRBD1 (5 bases). This CDR3 has 13 residues. CDR1 is SGHDT and CDR2 is YYEEEE in the germline V gene. V lost 1 base and J 4 bases, leaving 6 bases between the germline ends. Here the CDR3 DNA reads TGTGCCAGCAGCTTGACAGGAGGAAACACCATATATTTT. Its translation is CASSLTGGNTIYF.

The CDR3, as DNA: TGTGCCAGCAGCCCGCTAGCGGGGAATCGGGAGACCCAGTACTTC. Protein product: CASSPLAGNRETQYF. The chain recombines TRBV7-8 with TRBJ2-5; 9 nucleotides line up with TRBD2. CDR1 and CDR2 (germline): SGHVS, FQNEAQ. Trimming cost V 5 bases and J 5 bases; bases outside gene matches: 9. This CDR3 spans 15 amino acids. Based on the CDR3 plus reference TRBV7-8 and TRBJ2-5, the full variable domain is GAGVSQSPRYKVAKRGQDVALRCDPISGHVSLFWYQQALGQGPEFLTYFQNEAQLDKSGLPSDRFFAERPEGSVSTLKIQRTQQEDSAVYLCASSPLAGNRETQYFGPGTRLLVL.

The chain is built from TRBV29-1 and TRBJ2-1, with 7 bases fitting TRBD2. The germline gives CDR1 SQVTM, CDR2 ANQGSEA. J lost 6 bases, V lost 2 bases, and 7 bases had no gene match. The CDR3 length is 14 residues. In DNA form, the CDR3 reads TGCAGCGTTGAACACGCAGCGGGGATCAATGAGCAGTTCTTC. As protein: CSVEHAAGINEQFF.

The V and J genes are TRBV18 and TRBJ2-3, with 8 bases matching TRBD2. This CDR3 spans 17 amino acids. CDR1 is KGHSH, CDR2 LQKENI, per germline. V lost 4 bases and J lost 5; bases outside the gene matches: 14. The CDR3 sequence: CASSLYRWTSSQDTQYF. CDR3 nucleotide sequence: TGTGCCAGCTCACTATACCGTTGGACTAGCAGTCAAGATACGCAGTATTTT.

There are a few counts of this clone. The CDR3: CASNAGRGRTEAFF. The CDR3 DNA reads TGTGCCAGTAACGCGGGCAGGGGCAGGACTGAAGCTTTCTTT. The chain employs TRBV19 and TRBJ1-1, with a weak D call TRBD1 (6 bases). This CDR3 is 14 amino acids long. Trimming pared 7 bases from V and 5 bases from J, leaving 17 bases between. The V gene's germline CDR1 is LNHDA and CDR2 SQIVND (reference sequence).

The V and J genes are TRBV7-2 and TRBJ2-5; D tentatively reads TRBD1 or TRBD2 (5 bases each). CDR3 length: 14 residues. The germline gives CDR1 SGHTA, CDR2 FQGNSA. V was trimmed by 5 bases and J by 2 bases, leaving 12 bases between them. CDR3 sequence: CASSPRGLQETQYF. In nucleotides, the CDR3 is TGTGCCAGCAGCCCGAGGGGTCTGCAAGAGACCCAGTACTTC.

The rearrangement links TRBV3-1 (or the pseudogene TRBV3-2) to TRBJ1-2; no firm D call. The V end was cut by 5 bases, the J end by 6 bases, with 19 bases between. The CDR3 extends over 15 amino acids. Germline CDR1 and CDR2: LGHDT and YNNKEL (reference sequence). CDR3 sequence reads: CASSDIPGLGNGYTF. Written as DNA, the CDR3 is TGTGCCAGCAGCGATATTCCCGGGCTCGGAAATGGCTACACCTTC.

J is TRBJ1-2 and V is TRBV12-3 or TRBV12-4; D is uncertain. This CDR3 is built from 13 residues. The V end lost 6 bases, the J end lost 3 bases, and 11 bases lay between the germline ends. The CDR3 DNA is TGTGCCAGCAGGCTGGGAGGTCACTATGGCTACACCTTC. As protein: CASRLGGHYGYTF.

This chain links TRBV24-1 with TRBJ2-2; 8 positions match TRBD1. In germline, CDR1 is KGHDR, CDR2 SFDVKD. J lost 5 bases, V lost 9 bases, and 7 bases had no gene match. CDR3 length equals 14 residues. CDR3 coding DNA: TGTGCCACCCAGGGGGCCCCGGGGACCGGGGAGCTGTTTTTT. As protein: CATQGAPGTGELFF.

The J gene is TRBJ2-5, the V gene TRBV20-1; 9 nucleotides line up with TRBD1. This CDR3 has 11 amino acids. Trimming removed 7 bases from V and 5 bases from J; junction bases left unmatched: 2. CDR1 and CDR2 (germline): DFQATT, SNEGSKA (reference sequence). CDR3 residues: CSVDRGETQYF. DNA for the CDR3: TGCAGTGTAGACAGGGGGGAGACCCAGTACTTC.

Here the CDR3 reads CASSTTMNTEAFF. The CDR3 DNA reads TGCGCCAGCAGCACAACCATGAACACTGAAGCTTTCTTT. V usage is TRBV4-3 and J usage is TRBJ1-1; D not certain. Germline loops: CDR1 LGHNA, CDR2 YSLEER. V gave up 5 bases and J gave up 0 bases, with 7 bases separating them. This CDR3 spans 13 amino acids.

This clone showed up just once. The chain links TRBV6-5 to TRBJ1-1; 8 bases match TRBD1. With 4 bases clipped from V and 5 bases from J, the junction kept 9 bases outside the gene matches. The CDR3 loop spans 15 amino acids. In germline, CDR1 is MNHEY, CDR2 SVGAGI. CDR3 nucleotide sequence: TGTGCCAGCAGTTTGGCCCAGGGGGCTTGGACTGAAGCTTTCTTT. Protein product: CASSLAQGAWTEAFF.

The chain couples TRBV10-3 to TRBJ1-6; D might be TRBD1 (6 bases). Trimming left V 6 bases short and J 8 bases short, with 14 bases between. Germline loops: CDR1 ENHRY, CDR2 SYGVKD. This CDR3 comprises 14 residues. The CDR3 region has the DNA TGTGCCATCAGGACCGGGACATCGGATTCACCCCTCCACTTT. This encodes CAIRTGTSDSPLHF.

This clone was seen just once. The chain employs TRBV19 and TRBJ2-1, with D unresolved. The CDR3 covers 10 residues. V lost 7 bases to trimming and J lost 7 bases, with 5 bases between them. CDR1 and CDR2 from the germline V gene are LNHDA and SQIVND (reference sequence). CDR3 sequence reads: CASKGNEQFF. CDR3 in DNA: TGTGCCAGTAAGGGTAATGAGCAGTTCTTC.